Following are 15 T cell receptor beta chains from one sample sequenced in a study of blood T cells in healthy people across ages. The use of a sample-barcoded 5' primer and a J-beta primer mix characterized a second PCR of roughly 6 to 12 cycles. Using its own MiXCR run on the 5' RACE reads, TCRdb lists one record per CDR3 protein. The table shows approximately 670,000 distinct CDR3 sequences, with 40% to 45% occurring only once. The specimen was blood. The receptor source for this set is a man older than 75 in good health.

Here the CDR3 DNA reads TGTGCCATCAGTACGCAGGAAGGAGAGGACTATGGCTACACCTTC. The encoded protein is CAISTQEGEDYGYTF. The V and J genes are TRBV10-3 and TRBJ1-2; D unresolved. V was clipped by 5 bases and J by 3 bases, with 16 bases between them. In germline, CDR1 is ENHRY, CDR2 SYGVKD. The CDR3 runs to 15 residues.

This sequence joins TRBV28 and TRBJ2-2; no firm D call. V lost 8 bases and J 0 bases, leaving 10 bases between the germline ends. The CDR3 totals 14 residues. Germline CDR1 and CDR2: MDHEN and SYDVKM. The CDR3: CASHGQPNTGELFF. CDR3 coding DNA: TGTGCCAGCCATGGGCAGCCGAACACCGGGGAGCTGTTTTTT.

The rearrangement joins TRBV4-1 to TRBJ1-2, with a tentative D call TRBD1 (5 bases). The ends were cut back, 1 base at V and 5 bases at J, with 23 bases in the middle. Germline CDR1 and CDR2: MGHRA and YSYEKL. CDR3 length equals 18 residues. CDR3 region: CASSQGRDSQGIGYGYTF. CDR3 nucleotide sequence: TGCGCCAGCAGCCAAGGACGAGACTCGCAGGGAATCGGTTATGGCTACACCTTC.

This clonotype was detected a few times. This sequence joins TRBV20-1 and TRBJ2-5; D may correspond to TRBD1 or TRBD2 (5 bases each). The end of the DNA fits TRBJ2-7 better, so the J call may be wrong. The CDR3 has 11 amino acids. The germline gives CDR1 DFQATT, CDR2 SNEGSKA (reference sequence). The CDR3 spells CSARGGSEQYF. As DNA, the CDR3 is TGCAGTGCTAGAGGGGGGTCCGAGCAGTACTTC.

The CDR3 DNA sequence: TGTGCCAGCAGCTTAAGGCGGGACCTCTCCTACAATGAGCAGTTCTTC. Its protein is CASSLRRDLSYNEQFF. V usage is TRBV11-2 and J usage is TRBJ2-1; D possibly corresponds to TRBD2 (6 bases). The V end lost 2 bases, the J end lost 0 bases, and 11 bases lay between the germline ends. Germline V gives CDR1 SGHAT, CDR2 FQNNGV. This CDR3 region has 16 residues.

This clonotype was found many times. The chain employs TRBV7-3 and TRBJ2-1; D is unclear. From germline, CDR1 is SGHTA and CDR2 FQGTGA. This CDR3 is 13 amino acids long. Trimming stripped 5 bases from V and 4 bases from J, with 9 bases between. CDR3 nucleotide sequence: TGTGCCAGCAGCGTAATGCGGTACAATGAGCAGTTCTTC. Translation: CASSVMRYNEQFF.

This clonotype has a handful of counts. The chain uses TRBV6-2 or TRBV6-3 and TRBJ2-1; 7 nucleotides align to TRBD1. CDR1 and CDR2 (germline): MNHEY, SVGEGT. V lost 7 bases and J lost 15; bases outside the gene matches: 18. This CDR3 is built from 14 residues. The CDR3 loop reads CASTAMRRQGHLFF. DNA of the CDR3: TGTGCCAGCACCGCAATGAGGAGACAGGGTCATCTGTTCTTC.

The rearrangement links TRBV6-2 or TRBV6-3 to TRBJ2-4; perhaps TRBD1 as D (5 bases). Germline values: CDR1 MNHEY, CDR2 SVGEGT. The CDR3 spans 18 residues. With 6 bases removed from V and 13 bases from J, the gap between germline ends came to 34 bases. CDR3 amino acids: CASRPPLLEKGSYNEQYF. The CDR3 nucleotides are TGTGCCAGCAGGCCACCTCTCCTAGAAAAGGGGTCCTACAATGAGCAGTACTTC.

The CDR3 coding sequence is TGTGCCAGCAACGGAGCCCGGGGCCCAGGGACCCAGTACTTC. Amino acid sequence: CASNGARGPGTQYF. The rearrangement links TRBV12-3 or TRBV12-4 to TRBJ2-5; D assignment may be TRBD1 or TRBD2 (5 bases each). V was cut by 7 bases and J by 7 bases, with 19 bases left in between. There are 14 residues in the CDR3.

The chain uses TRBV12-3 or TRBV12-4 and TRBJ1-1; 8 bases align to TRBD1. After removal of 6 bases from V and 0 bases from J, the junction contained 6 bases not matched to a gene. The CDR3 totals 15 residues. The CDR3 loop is CASRPGQALNTEAFF. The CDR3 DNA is TGTGCCAGCAGACCGGGACAGGCATTGAACACTGAAGCTTTCTTT.

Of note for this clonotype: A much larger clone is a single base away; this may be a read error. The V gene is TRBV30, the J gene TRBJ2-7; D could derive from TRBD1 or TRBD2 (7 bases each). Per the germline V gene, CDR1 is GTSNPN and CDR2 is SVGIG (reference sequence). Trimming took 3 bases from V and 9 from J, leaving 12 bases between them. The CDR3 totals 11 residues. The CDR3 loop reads CAWRQGRGQYF. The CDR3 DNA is TGTGCCTGGAGACAGGGGAGGGGGCAGTACTTC.

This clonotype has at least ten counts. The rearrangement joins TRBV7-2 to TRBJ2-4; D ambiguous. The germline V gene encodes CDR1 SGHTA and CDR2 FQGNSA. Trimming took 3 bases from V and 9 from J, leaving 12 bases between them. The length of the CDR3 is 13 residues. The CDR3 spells CASSLGLASIQYF. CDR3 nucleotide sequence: TGTGCCAGCAGCTTGGGCCTTGCCAGCATTCAGTACTTC.

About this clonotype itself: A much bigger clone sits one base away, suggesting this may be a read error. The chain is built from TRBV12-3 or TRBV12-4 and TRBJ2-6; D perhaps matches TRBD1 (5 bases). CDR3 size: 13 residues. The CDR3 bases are TGTGCCAGCAGGATCTCTGGGGCCAACGTCCAGACTTTC. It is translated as CASRISGANVQTF.

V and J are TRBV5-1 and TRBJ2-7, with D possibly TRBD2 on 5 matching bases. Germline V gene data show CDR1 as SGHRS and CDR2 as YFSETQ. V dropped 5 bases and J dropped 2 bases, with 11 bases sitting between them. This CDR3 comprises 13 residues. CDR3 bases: TGCGCCAGCAGGGGAGTTGGAGCCTACGAGCAGTACTTC. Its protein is CASRGVGAYEQYF.

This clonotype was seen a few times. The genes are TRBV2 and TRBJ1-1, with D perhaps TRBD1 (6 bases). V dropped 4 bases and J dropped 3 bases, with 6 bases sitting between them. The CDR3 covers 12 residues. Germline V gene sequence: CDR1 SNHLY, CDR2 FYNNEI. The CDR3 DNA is TGTGCCAGCAGTGGACAGGACACTGAAGCTTTCTTT. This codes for CASSGQDTEAFF.